The present T cell receptor (beta chain) was sequenced within a study of blood T cell repertoires in COVID-19. Study-wide context: Collection of acute and convalescent COVID-19 samples took place in the United States, Italy and Spain.

Libraries were prepared by immunoSEQ multiplex PCR; TCRdb keeps only in-frame clonotypes and omits some of them. The profile shows some 110,000 clones, about four fifths of them singletons. This clone was detected only once. CDR3 length equals 12 residues. The junction had 4 bases not matched to a gene; V was cut back by 7 bases and J by 6 bases. From germline, CDR1 is SQVTM and CDR2 ANQGSEA. The sample comprised peripheral blood. This receptor was obtained from an elderly man with acute or convalescent COVID-19. The chain joins TRBV29-1 to TRBJ1-4; 8 bases line up with TRBD1. The CDR3 loop is CSALTGDEKLFF. In nucleotides, the CDR3 is TGCAGCGCTTTGACAGGGGATGAAAAACTGTTTTTT.